This T cell receptor beta chain was retrieved from a study of T cell changes during pregnancy in multiple sclerosis (dated by TCRdb to the late 2010s). About the full investigation: In women with multiple sclerosis, the researchers looked at how the T cell repertoire shifted as pregnancy progressed.

Concerning this clone: The specificity of this receptor is unknown. Per-base qualities were not stored, and no clone one base away is much larger.

From the germline V gene (reference sequence), CDR1 is SEHNR and CDR2 is FQNEAQ. The CDR3 starts with the cysteine, ends with the phenylalanine, and has 18 residues. Only the CDR3 DNA is retained, 54 bases long and in frame from the first base. V is cut by 3 bases and J by 2 bases, and the space between the germline ends is 23 bases. Library construction relied on the immunoSEQ multiplex PCR assay. Here the immuneACCESS table is served through TCRdb, limited to in-frame sequences with V and J called. Missing clones are a known gap in these copies; in checked studies unresolved V genes cover under half, and the rest lacks a known reason. The sample table records tens of thousands of clones; 89% of these occur just once. The ten top clones hold about 6.9% of the sample.

This chain joins TRBV7-9 to TRBJ2-7; TRBD2 is possibly the D segment (6 matching bases). The TCR comes from a female donor with multiple sclerosis, enrolled in a pregnancy study. The sample in question was CD8+ T cells from peripheral blood mononuclear cells, obtained in the second trimester of pregnancy. The CDR3 reads CASSFPPRAGRPTYEQYF. The nucleotide sequence reads as follows: TGTGCCAGCAGCTTTCCCCCGCGGGCGGGGCGACCCACCTACGAGCAGTACTTC.